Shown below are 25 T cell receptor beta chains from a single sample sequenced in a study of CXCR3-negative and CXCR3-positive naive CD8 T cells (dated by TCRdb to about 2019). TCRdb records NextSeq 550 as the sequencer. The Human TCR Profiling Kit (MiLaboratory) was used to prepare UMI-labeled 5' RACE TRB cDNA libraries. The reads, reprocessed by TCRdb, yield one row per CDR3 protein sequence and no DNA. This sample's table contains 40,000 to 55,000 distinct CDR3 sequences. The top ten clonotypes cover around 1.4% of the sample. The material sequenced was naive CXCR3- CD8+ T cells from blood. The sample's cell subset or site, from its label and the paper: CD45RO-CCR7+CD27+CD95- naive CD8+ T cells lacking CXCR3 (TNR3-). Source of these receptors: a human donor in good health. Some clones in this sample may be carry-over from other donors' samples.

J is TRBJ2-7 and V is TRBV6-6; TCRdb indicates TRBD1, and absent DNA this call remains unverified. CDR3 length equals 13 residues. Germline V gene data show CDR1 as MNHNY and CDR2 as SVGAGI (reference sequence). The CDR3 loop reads CASSYPGLYEQYF.

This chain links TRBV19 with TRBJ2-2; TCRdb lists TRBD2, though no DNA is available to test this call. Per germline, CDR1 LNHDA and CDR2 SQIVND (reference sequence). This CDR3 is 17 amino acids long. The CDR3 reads CASSMARTKSTSGELFF.

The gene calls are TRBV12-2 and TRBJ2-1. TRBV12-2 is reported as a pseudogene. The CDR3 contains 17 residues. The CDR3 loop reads CASRLGTSGGAYNEQFF.

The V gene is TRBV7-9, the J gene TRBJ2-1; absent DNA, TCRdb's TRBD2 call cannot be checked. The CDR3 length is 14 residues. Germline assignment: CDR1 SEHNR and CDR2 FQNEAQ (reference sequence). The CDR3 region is CASSLLAGGNEQFF.

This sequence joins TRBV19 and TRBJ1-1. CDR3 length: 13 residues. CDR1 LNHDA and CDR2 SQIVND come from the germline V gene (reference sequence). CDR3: CASSILRAGEAFF.

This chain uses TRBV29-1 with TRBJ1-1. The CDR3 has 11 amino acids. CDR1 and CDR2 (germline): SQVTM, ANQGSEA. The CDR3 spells CSVPRGTEAFF.

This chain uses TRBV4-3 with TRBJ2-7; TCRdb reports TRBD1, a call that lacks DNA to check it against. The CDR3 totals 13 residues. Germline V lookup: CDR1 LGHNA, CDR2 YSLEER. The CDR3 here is CASSPGPMYEQYF.

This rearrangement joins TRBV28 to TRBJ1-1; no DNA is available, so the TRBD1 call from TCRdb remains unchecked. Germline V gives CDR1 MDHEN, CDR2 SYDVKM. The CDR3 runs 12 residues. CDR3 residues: CASSLDRAEAFF.

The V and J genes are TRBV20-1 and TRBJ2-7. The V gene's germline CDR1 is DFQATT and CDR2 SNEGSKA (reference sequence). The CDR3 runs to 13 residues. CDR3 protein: CSARQDLSYEQYF.

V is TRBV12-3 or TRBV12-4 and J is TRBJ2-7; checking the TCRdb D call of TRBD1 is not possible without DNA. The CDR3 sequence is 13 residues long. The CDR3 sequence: CASSLGQGGEQYF.

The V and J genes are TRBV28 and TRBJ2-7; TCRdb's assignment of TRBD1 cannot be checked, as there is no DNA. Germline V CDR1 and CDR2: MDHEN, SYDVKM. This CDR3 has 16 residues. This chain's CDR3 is CASSLPSGTLTGEQYF.

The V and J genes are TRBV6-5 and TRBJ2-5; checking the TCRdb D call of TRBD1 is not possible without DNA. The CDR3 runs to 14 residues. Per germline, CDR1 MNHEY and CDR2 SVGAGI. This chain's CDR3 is CASSRQGEEETQYF.

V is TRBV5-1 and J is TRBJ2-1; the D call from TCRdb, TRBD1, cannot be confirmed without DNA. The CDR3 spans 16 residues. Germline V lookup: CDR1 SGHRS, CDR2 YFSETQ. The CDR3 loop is CASSLAGGATYNEQFF.

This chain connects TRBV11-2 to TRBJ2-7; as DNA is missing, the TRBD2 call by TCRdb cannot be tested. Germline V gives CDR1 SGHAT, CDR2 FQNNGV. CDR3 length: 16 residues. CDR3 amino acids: CASSTGPSGITYEQYF.

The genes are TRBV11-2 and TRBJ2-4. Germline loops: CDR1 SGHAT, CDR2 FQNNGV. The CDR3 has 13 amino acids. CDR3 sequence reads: CATTLRTENIQYF.

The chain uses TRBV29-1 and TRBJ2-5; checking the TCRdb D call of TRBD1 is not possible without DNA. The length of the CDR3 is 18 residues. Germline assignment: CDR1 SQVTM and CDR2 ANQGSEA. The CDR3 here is CSVEDPRSNSAEQETQYF.

CDR3 in amino acids: CASTSGTSVTDTQYF. This chain links TRBV28 with TRBJ2-3; no DNA is available, so the TRBD2 call from TCRdb remains unchecked. The CDR3 contains 15 residues. Germline CDR1 MDHEN, CDR2 SYDVKM. The full variable domain, completed using reference TRBV28 and TRBJ2-3, is DVKVTQSSRYLVKRTGEKVFLECVQDMDHENMFWYRQDPGLGLRLIYFSYDVKMKEKGDIPEGYSVSREKKERFSLILESASTNQTSMYLCASTSGTSVTDTQYFGPGTRLTVL.

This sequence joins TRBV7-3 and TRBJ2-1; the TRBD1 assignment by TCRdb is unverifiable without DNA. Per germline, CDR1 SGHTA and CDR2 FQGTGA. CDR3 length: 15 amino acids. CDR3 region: CASSPRSGAGNEQFF.

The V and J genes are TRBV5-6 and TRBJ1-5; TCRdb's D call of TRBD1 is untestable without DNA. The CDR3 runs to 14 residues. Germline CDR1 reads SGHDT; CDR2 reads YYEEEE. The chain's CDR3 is CASSFGTGNQPQHF. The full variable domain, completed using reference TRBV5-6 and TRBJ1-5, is DAGVTQSPTHLIKTRGQQVTLRCSPKSGHDTVSWYQQALGQGPQFIFQYYEEEERQRGNFPDRFSGHQFPNYSSELNVNALLLGDSALYLCASSFGTGNQPQHFGDGTRLSIL.

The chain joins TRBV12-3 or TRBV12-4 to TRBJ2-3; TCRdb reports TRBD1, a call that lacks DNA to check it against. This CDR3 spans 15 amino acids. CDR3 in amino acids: CASSFEGGYTDTQYF.

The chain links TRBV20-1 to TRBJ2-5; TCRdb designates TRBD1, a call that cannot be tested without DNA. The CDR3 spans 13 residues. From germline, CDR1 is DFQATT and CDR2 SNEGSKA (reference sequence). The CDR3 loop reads CSAERQGQETQYF.

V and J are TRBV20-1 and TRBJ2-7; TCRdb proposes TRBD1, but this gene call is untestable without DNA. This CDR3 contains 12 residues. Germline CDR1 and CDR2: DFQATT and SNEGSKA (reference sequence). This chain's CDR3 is CSGNRESYEQYF.

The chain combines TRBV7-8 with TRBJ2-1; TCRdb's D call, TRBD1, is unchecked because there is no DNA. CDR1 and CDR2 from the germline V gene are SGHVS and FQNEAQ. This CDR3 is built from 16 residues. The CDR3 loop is CASSPLNRGMVNEQFF.

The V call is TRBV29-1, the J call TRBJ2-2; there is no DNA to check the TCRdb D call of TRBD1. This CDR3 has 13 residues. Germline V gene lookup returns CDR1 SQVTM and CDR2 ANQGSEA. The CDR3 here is CSVEPRDTGELFF.

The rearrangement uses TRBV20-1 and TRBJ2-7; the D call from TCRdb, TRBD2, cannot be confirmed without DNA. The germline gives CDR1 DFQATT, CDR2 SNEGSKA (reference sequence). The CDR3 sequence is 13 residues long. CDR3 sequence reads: CSARTSFDYEQYF.